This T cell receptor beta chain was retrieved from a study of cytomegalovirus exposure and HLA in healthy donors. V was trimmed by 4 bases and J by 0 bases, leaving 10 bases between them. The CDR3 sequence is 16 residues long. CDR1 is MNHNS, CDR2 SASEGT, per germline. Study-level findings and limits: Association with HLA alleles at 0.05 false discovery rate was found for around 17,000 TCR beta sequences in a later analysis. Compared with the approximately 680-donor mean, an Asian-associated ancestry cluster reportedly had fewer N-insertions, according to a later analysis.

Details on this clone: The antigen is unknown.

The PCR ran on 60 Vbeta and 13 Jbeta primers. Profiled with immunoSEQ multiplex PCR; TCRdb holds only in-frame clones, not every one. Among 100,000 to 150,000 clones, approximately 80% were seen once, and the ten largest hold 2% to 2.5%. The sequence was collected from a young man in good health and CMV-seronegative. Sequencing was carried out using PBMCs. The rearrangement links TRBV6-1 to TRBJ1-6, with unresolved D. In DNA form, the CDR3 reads TGTGCCAGCAGTGGTATACAGAGCTCCTATAATTCACCCCTCCACTTT. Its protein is CASSGIQSSYNSPLHF.